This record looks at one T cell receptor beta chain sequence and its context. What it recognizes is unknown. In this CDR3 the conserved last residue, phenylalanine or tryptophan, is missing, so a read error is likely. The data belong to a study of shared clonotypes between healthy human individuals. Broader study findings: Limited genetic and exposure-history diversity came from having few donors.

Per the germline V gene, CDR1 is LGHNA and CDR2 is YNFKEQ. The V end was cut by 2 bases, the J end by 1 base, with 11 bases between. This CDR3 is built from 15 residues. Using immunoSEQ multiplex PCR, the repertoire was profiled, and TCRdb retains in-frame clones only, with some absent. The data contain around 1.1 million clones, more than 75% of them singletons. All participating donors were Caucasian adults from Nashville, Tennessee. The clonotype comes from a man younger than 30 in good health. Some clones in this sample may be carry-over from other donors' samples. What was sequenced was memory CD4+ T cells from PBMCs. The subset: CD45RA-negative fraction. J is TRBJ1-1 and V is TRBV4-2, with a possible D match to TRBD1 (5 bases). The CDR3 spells CASSQQQAANTEAFL. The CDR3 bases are TGTGCCAGCAGCCAACAACAGGCTGCGAACACTGAAGCTTTCCTT.